These T cell receptor beta chains were read from a single sample in a study of T cells in Graves' hyperthyroidism and ophthalmopathy. TCRdb analysed the multiplex PCR reads with MiXCR anew, one entry per CDR3 protein. Here the sample spans about 480,000 distinct CDR3 sequences, around 22% being singletons. The sequencing input was blood. The source of these receptors is a woman aged 25 to 39 with Graves' ophthalmopathy. CDR3s include the opening cysteine and the closing phenylalanine or tryptophan. A D gene is named only where the DNA matches it firmly. Size is stated for part of the rows, as once, few or many counts, or as a class when the clone is expanded.

D	size	V	J	DNA	CDR3
TRBD1	-	TRBV7-9	TRBJ1-5	TGTGCCAGCAGCCACACAGGGGGTGGAGGTCAGCCCCAGCATTTT	CASSHTGGGGQPQHF
TRBD1	many	TRBV2	TRBJ1-1	TGTGCCAGCAGTGTAACAGGAGACAGGGGAGGCGAGAACACTGAAGCTTTCTTT	CASSVTGDRGGENTEAFF
-	many	TRBV7-9	TRBJ1-5	TGTGCCAGCAGCCCCCCGGGGGATAGCAATCAGCCCCAGCATTTT	CASSPPGDSNQPQHF
-	many	TRBV19	TRBJ2-2	TGTGCCAGTAGTATAGTCCCAGCCGGGGAGCTGTTTTTT	CASSIVPAGELFF
-	many	TRBV11-3	TRBJ2-2	TGTGCCAGCAGCCGTCCAGGAACTGGCACCGGGGAGCTGTTTTTT	CASSRPGTGTGELFF
-	many	TRBV7-9	TRBJ2-5	TGTGCCAGCATGGCGGGGGAGACCCAGTACTTC	CASMAGETQYF
-	many	TRBV12-3/TRBV12-4	TRBJ1-3	TGTGCCAGCAGTTTAAGCCCGGCCGGTAGCTCTGGAAACACCATATATTTT	CASSLSPAGSSGNTIYF
TRBD1	few	TRBV19	TRBJ1-2	TGTGCCAGTAGTCTTCCGGGGGACAGGGGGCGCGGCTACACCTTC	CASSLPGDRGRGYTF
-	-	TRBV6-1	TRBJ2-7	TGTGCCAGCGGAGAGCCGCGACAGAACTACGAGCAGTACTTC	CASGEPRQNYEQYF
-	once	TRBV15	TRBJ1-5	TGTGCCACCAGCAGATTTAATCAGCCCCAGCATTTT	CATSRFNQPQHF
TRBD1	many	TRBV6-1	TRBJ1-1	TGTGCCAGCAGTGAGGGACAGGGACTTTCGGCTTTCTTT	CASSEGQGLSAFF
-	many	TRBV27	TRBJ1-1	TGTGCCAGCAGGCCCGACGTGGGGACTGAAGCTTTCTTT	CASRPDVGTEAFF
-	-	TRBV5-1	TRBJ2-7	TGCGCCAGCAGCTTGGAGGAGTACTTAACCTACGAGCAGTACTTC	CASSLEEYLTYEQYF
-	-	TRBV6-9	TRBJ1-1	TGTGCCAGCGGTATTGGGACTGAAGCTTTCTTT	CASGIGTEAFF
-	many	TRBV10-3	TRBJ2-7	TGTGCCATCACTACAGGGACCTACGAGCAGTACTTC	CAITTGTYEQYF
-	-	TRBV12-3/TRBV12-4	TRBJ2-1	TGTGCCAGCAGTTTAAACGCCTACAATGAGCAGTTCTTC	CASSLNAYNEQFF
-	many	TRBV20-1	TRBJ1-5	TGCAGTGCTAGAGTGGCTAGCAATCAGCCCCAGCATTTT	CSARVASNQPQHF
TRBD1	-	TRBV7-2	TRBJ2-7	TGTGCCAGCAGTTACAATACAGGGGGAAGTTGGCAGTACTTC	CASSYNTGGSWQYF
TRBD1	many	TRBV2	TRBJ1-1	TGTGCCAGCAGCGGACAGGGGGTTTCGAACACTGAAGCTTTCTTT	CASSGQGVSNTEAFF
-	-	TRBV24-1	TRBJ2-2	TGTGCCACCAGACAGCGGAACACCGGGGAGCTGTTTTTT	CATRQRNTGELFF
TRBD1	-	TRBV28	TRBJ2-7	TGTGCCAGCACCAGTGACAGGGCCGAGCAGTACTTC	CASTSDRAEQYF
-	-	TRBV10-3	TRBJ1-2	TGTGCCATCAGTGAAGGAACCAAAGAATTGCTATACTATGGCTACACCTTC	CAISEGTKELLYYGYTF
-	few	TRBV19	TRBJ2-2	TGTGCCAGTACTGAGGGGCGGATTACCGGGGAGCTGTTTTTT	CASTEGRITGELFF
-	few	TRBV9	TRBJ2-7	TGTGCCAGTAGTCAAGGAAGGGATCGTACCTACGAGCAGTACTTC	CASSQGRDRTYEQYF
TRBD1	many	TRBV6-5	TRBJ1-2	TGTGCCAGCAGTTACACAGGGGGCTTTGGCTACACCTTC	CASSYTGGFGYTF
-	-	TRBV7-3	TRBJ1-1	TGTGCCAGCAGTACAACCGGGACATTGAACACTGAAGCTTTCTTT	CASSTTGTLNTEAFF
-	many	TRBV6-5	TRBJ1-1	TGTGCCAGCAGTTACGGGTACATGAACACTGAAGCTTTCTTT	CASSYGYMNTEAFF
TRBD2	many	TRBV2	TRBJ2-5	TGTGCCAGCAGACCAACTAGCGGGGGGACCCTCTCCCAAGAGACCCAGTACTTC	CASRPTSGGTLSQETQYF
-	few	TRBV18	TRBJ2-5	TGTGCCAGCTCACTTGTCAGCATAGAGACCCAGTACTTC	CASSLVSIETQYF
TRBD1	few	TRBV7-3	TRBJ2-2	TGTGCCAGCAGCCTACCGGGACAGGGGTTGGCCGGGGAGCTGTTTTTT	CASSLPGQGLAGELFF
-	many	TRBV11-2	TRBJ1-1	TGTGCCAGCAGCTTAGTCATCCGGGACACTGAAGCTTTCTTT	CASSLVIRDTEAFF
-	few	TRBV12-3/TRBV12-4	TRBJ1-5	TGTGCCAGCAGTTTACAACGGGGAGAAGGACAGCCCCAGCATTTT	CASSLQRGEGQPQHF
TRBD1	many	TRBV30	TRBJ1-1	TGTGCCTGGAGGACAGGGATCGGGAACACTGAAGCTTTCTTT	CAWRTGIGNTEAFF
-	many	TRBV27	TRBJ2-4	TGTGCCAGCAAACAGGGTTTAGCCAAAAACATTCAGTACTTC	CASKQGLAKNIQYF
TRBD1	-	TRBV24-1	TRBJ1-5	TGTGCCACCACCCTTCGGGACAGGGGTGTTCAGCCCCAGCATTTT	CATTLRDRGVQPQHF
-	many	TRBV4-3	TRBJ1-5	TGCGCCAGCAGCCAAGATGAGTCTCAGCCCCAGCATTTT	CASSQDESQPQHF
-	many	TRBV15	TRBJ2-2	TGTGCCACCGAATCACTTAGCCCGTACACCGGGGAGCTGTTTTTT	CATESLSPYTGELFF
-	many	TRBV19	TRBJ2-2	TGTGCCAGTAGTAGGGGATCCGGGGAGCTGTTTTTT	CASSRGSGELFF
-	many	TRBV4-1	TRBJ2-5	TGCGCCAGCAGCCAAGATCGAGTGCCTGTGGAGACCCAGTACTTC	CASSQDRVPVETQYF
-	-	TRBV12-3/TRBV12-4	TRBJ1-2	TGTGCCACCCTAAACGACCTGGGACCGTACTATGGCTACACCTTC	CATLNDLGPYYGYTF
TRBD1	many	TRBV19	TRBJ2-7	TGTGCCAGTAGACCGGGACAGGGGGCCTACGAGCAGTACTTC	CASRPGQGAYEQYF
TRBD1	many	TRBV5-1	TRBJ2-7	TGCGCCAGCAGCTTTAGGGGACAGAACTCCTACGAGCAGTACTTC	CASSFRGQNSYEQYF
-	-	TRBV10-3	TRBJ2-5	TGTGCCATCAGTGAGTCCCGGGACGTGGAGACCCAGTACTTC	CAISESRDVETQYF
-	-	TRBV20-1	TRBJ2-2	TGCAGTGTTCCAGGACCGCGGAACACCGGGGAGCTGTTTTTT	CSVPGPRNTGELFF
-	many	TRBV6-1	TRBJ2-7	TGTGCCAGCAGCGGACTGGCCTCCTACGAGCAGTACTTC	CASSGLASYEQYF
-	many	TRBV5-1	TRBJ1-2	TGCGCCAGCAGCTACCCGGGGAGGAGTGAACCCTATGGCTACACCTTC	CASSYPGRSEPYGYTF
TRBD2	many	TRBV29-1	TRBJ2-7	TGCAGCGTTGATGCGGGAGGGCTCGAGCAGTACTTC	CSVDAGGLEQYF